This T cell receptor (beta chain) is from a study of post-analysis software for immune sequencing data. Study overall: As for disease course, relapsing-remitting, secondary progressive and progressive-relapsing multiple sclerosis were all included. Study-wide results and caveats: A significant reduction in normalized Chao1 diversity was observed in multiple sclerosis patients versus controls. About five TRBV segments, including TRBV5-6, TRBV5-1 and TRBV20-1, were more frequent in patients than controls. Samples prepared in the same batch strongly co-clustered by F measure.

V trimming: 3 bases; J trimming: 6 bases; junction bases outside the gene matches: 4. Germline assignment: CDR1 DFQATT and CDR2 SNEGSKA (reference sequence). The CDR3 loop spans 14 amino acids. On this clonotype itself: Antigen specificity is unknown.

The TCR beta cDNA libraries carried unique molecular identifiers. The yield from approximately 1 to 10 million T cells was 500,000 or so cDNA molecules in total. TCRdb re-analysed the PCR reads in MiXCR, keeping a single row per CDR3 protein. The data show about 560,000 distinct CDR3 sequences, with roughly 40% seen just once and under 2% held by the top ten. The origin of this receptor is a girl aged 10 to 17 with multiple sclerosis. J is TRBJ2-1 and V is TRBV20-1, with 11 bases identical to TRBD2. Material: blood. CDR3: CSASQTSGSNEQFF. The DNA for the CDR3 is TGCAGTGCTAGTCAAACTAGCGGGAGCAATGAGCAGTTCTTC.